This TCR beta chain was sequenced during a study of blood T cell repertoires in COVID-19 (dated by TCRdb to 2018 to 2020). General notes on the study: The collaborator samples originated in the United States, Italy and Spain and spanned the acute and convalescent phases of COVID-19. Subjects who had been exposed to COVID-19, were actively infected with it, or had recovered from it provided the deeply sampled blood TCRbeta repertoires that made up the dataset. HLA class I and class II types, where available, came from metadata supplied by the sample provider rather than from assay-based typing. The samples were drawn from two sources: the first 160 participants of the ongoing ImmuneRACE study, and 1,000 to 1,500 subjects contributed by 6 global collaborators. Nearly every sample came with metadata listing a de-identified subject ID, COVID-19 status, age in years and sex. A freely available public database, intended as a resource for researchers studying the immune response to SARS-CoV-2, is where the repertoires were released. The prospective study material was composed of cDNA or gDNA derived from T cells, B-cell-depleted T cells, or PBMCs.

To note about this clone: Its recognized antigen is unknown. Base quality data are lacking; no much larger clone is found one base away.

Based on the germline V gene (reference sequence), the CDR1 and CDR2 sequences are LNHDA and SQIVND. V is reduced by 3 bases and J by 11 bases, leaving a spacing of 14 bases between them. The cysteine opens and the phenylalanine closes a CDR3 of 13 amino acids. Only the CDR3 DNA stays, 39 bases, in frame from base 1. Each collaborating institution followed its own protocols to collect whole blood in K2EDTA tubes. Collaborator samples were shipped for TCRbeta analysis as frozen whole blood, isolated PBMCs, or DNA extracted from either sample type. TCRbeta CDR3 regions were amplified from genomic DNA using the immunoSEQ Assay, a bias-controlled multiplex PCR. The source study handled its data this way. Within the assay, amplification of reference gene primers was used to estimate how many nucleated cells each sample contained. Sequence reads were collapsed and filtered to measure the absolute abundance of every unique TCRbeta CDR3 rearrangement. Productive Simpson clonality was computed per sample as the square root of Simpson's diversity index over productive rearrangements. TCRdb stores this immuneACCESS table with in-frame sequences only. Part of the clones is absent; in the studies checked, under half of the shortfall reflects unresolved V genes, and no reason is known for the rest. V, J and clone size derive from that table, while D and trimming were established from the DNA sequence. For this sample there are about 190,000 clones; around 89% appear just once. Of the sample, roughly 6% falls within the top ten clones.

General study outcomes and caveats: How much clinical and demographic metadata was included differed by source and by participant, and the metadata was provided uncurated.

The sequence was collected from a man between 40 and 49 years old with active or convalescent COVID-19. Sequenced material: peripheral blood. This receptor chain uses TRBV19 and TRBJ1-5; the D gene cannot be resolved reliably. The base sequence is TGTGCCAGTAGTATTAAAATTGGAGTAGCCCAGCATTTT. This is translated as CASSIKIGVAQHF.